This entry concerns a single T cell receptor beta chain. Its antigen is not known. The junction and the germline gene differ at one end; a read error may be behind it. Both 60 Vbeta primers and 13 Jbeta primers went into the PCR. Repertoires were generated with immunoSEQ multiplex PCR, while TCRdb's copy carries only in-frame clones and drops some. The listing contains 150,000 to 200,000 clones. The CDR3 extends over 12 amino acids. Germline V gene data show CDR1 as SGHAT and CDR2 as FQNNGV. The data are from a study of cytomegalovirus exposure and HLA in healthy donors. Study summary: Caucasian-associated ancestry cluster membership applied to about 77% of approximately 420 genotyped donors. Study-level points and caveats: Later analysis indicated greater clonal expansion among HLA-associated TCR beta chains than among equally common other chains. A few CMV-associated chains proved CMV antigen-specific in vitro.

J is TRBJ2-3 and V is TRBV11-2; D call uncertain. The sequencing input was PBMCs. This clonotype was sampled from a man aged 25 to 40 in good health and CMV-seronegative. The CDR3 spells CASSLNTNTQYF. CDR3 coding DNA: TGTGCCAGCAGCTTGAACACAAATACGCAGTATTTT.